These T cell receptor beta chains were read from a single sample in a study of T-cell reconstitution after alpha-beta-depleted transplantation in children. TCRdb used MiXCR to reprocess the PCR reads, holding one entry per CDR3 protein. The sample carries over 90,000 distinct CDR3 sequences, 4.5% to 7.5% recorded once. Specimen: PBMCs, mostly from graft donor cells, collected 60 days after TCRalphabeta/CD19-depleted stem cell transplant. These receptors were collected from a female patient aged 2 to 10 who had a stem cell transplant for Fanconi anemia, so the T cells may come from the graft donor. Each CDR3 is given with its conserved first and last residue. A D gene is named only where the DNA matches it firmly. A clone size is listed for some rows: how often the clone was seen (once, few, many), or a class if it is expanded.

v_call: TRBV20-1; clone_size: few; d_call: NA; j_call: TRBJ1-5; cdr3_nt: TGCAGTGCTAGTACCCAGTATAGCAATCAGCCCCAGCATTTT; cdr3_aa: CSASTQYSNQPQHF
v_call: TRBV2; clone_size: few; d_call: NA; j_call: TRBJ1-2; cdr3_nt: TGTGCCAGCAAGGCAGGGGATGGCTACACCTTC; cdr3_aa: CASKAGDGYTF
v_call: TRBV11-1; clone_size: many; d_call: TRBD2; j_call: TRBJ2-1; cdr3_nt: TGTGCCAGCAGCTTATTTATACGAAGACTAGCGGGACGGAAAGAGCAGTTCTTC; cdr3_aa: CASSLFIRRLAGRKEQFF
v_call: TRBV28; clone_size: few; d_call: TRBD1; j_call: TRBJ1-4; cdr3_nt: TGTGCCAGCAGGACCCTAACAGGGGAGGTCAGGGAAAAACTGTTTTTT; cdr3_aa: CASRTLTGEVREKLFF
v_call: TRBV29-1; clone_size: many; d_call: NA; j_call: TRBJ1-1; cdr3_nt: TGCAGCGTTGAAGAGTCAGGCACACGGGGTGAAGCTTTCTTT; cdr3_aa: CSVEESGTRGEAFF
v_call: TRBV29-1; clone_size: many; d_call: NA; j_call: TRBJ2-1; cdr3_nt: TGCAGCGTTGTAGGGCAGGACAGAGGATACAATGAGCAGTTCTTC; cdr3_aa: CSVVGQDRGYNEQFF
v_call: TRBV7-2; clone_size: many; d_call: NA; j_call: TRBJ2-7; cdr3_nt: TGTGCCAGCAGCTTAGTTGGAAAGGACTACGAGCAGTACTTC; cdr3_aa: CASSLVGKDYEQYF
v_call: TRBV28; clone_size: many; d_call: TRBD2; j_call: TRBJ2-2; cdr3_nt: TGTGCCAGCAGTACACTGTCGCTAGCGGGGGGAGGCACCGGGGAGCTGTTTTTT; cdr3_aa: CASSTLSLAGGGTGELFF
v_call: TRBV30; clone_size: few; d_call: NA; j_call: TRBJ2-7; cdr3_nt: TGTGCCTGGAGTTTTCTAGGCGAGCAGTACTTC; cdr3_aa: CAWSFLGEQYF
v_call: TRBV12-1; clone_size: many; d_call: NA; j_call: TRBJ2-7; cdr3_nt: TGTGCCAGCAGCTTTGCGTCCACGGCCTACGAGCAGTACTTC; cdr3_aa: CASSFASTAYEQYF
v_call: TRBV28; clone_size: many; d_call: TRBD2; j_call: TRBJ2-5; cdr3_nt: TGTGCCAGCAGTTTACACCCGGGACTACCAGAGACCCAGTACTTC; cdr3_aa: CASSLHPGLPETQYF
v_call: TRBV7-9; clone_size: few; d_call: NA; j_call: TRBJ2-1; cdr3_nt: TGTGCCAGCAGCTTATCGGGGAGATCGGGCTCCTACAATGAGCAGTTCTTC; cdr3_aa: CASSLSGRSGSYNEQFF
v_call: TRBV5-1; clone_size: NA; d_call: NA; j_call: TRBJ2-4; cdr3_nt: TGCGCCAGCAGCTTGGAAGGGGCCAAAAACATTCAGTGCTTC; cdr3_aa: CASSLEGAKNIQCF
v_call: TRBV27; clone_size: many; d_call: TRBD2; j_call: TRBJ2-7; cdr3_nt: TGTGCCAGCAGTTTCCGGGAGGGTTCCTACGAGCAGTACTTC; cdr3_aa: CASSFREGSYEQYF
v_call: TRBV19; clone_size: many; d_call: NA; j_call: TRBJ1-2; cdr3_nt: TGTGCCAGTAGTAAGCAGGGAACTAACTATGGCTACACCTTC; cdr3_aa: CASSKQGTNYGYTF
v_call: TRBV3-1; clone_size: many; d_call: TRBD2; j_call: TRBJ2-3; cdr3_nt: TGTGCCAGCAGCCAAGATCAGGGCGGGAGCGCCTTGACAGATACGCAGTATTTT; cdr3_aa: CASSQDQGGSALTDTQYF
v_call: TRBV20-1; clone_size: few; d_call: NA; j_call: TRBJ2-1; cdr3_nt: TGCAGTGCTAGAGATAGTGGGGTAGCTGCCTACAATGAGCAGTTCTTC; cdr3_aa: CSARDSGVAAYNEQFF
v_call: TRBV30; clone_size: few; d_call: NA; j_call: TRBJ2-7; cdr3_nt: TGTGCCTGGGGGCTAGCAGCCTACGAGCAGTACTTC; cdr3_aa: CAWGLAAYEQYF
v_call: TRBV7-2; clone_size: many; d_call: TRBD2; j_call: TRBJ2-3; cdr3_nt: TGTGCCAGCAGCGTGAAGCGGGGCTTAAGCACAGATACGCAGTATTTT; cdr3_aa: CASSVKRGLSTDTQYF
v_call: TRBV29-1; clone_size: many; d_call: TRBD1; j_call: TRBJ1-1; cdr3_nt: TGCAGCGCTAAAGTTAATCCAGGGGGCCTCACTGAAGCTTTCTTT; cdr3_aa: CSAKVNPGGLTEAFF
v_call: TRBV7-9; clone_size: many; d_call: NA; j_call: TRBJ1-5; cdr3_nt: TGTGCCAGCAGCTTGGGGACGGACCAGCCCCAGCATTTT; cdr3_aa: CASSLGTDQPQHF
v_call: TRBV5-1; clone_size: many; d_call: TRBD2; j_call: TRBJ2-1; cdr3_nt: TGCGCCAGCAGCTTTCGTACTAGCGGGGGGACCTACAATGAGCAGTTCTTC; cdr3_aa: CASSFRTSGGTYNEQFF
v_call: TRBV28; clone_size: many; d_call: NA; j_call: TRBJ2-7; cdr3_nt: TGTGCCAGCAGGCGAGACAGCTACGAGCAGTACTTC; cdr3_aa: CASRRDSYEQYF
v_call: TRBV30; clone_size: few; d_call: NA; j_call: TRBJ1-3; cdr3_nt: TGTGCCAGAGGACTACCTGGAAACACCATATATTTT; cdr3_aa: CARGLPGNTIYF
v_call: TRBV4-2; clone_size: few; d_call: NA; j_call: TRBJ1-4; cdr3_nt: TGTGCCAGCAGCCAAGAGCTGCGGGGTGGCAACGAAAAACTGTTTTTT; cdr3_aa: CASSQELRGGNEKLFF
v_call: TRBV5-5; clone_size: NA; d_call: TRBD2; j_call: TRBJ2-5; cdr3_nt: TGTGCCAGCAGCTGGACTAGCCCCAAAGTAGAGACCCAGTACTTC; cdr3_aa: CASSWTSPKVETQYF
v_call: TRBV7-2; clone_size: many; d_call: NA; j_call: TRBJ2-2; cdr3_nt: TGTGCCAGCAGCGGGTGGATGCACAGAAACACCGGGGAGCTGTTTTTT; cdr3_aa: CASSGWMHRNTGELFF
v_call: TRBV5-1; clone_size: many; d_call: TRBD2; j_call: TRBJ2-1; cdr3_nt: TGCGCCAGCAGCTTGGTGGGGAGCGGGAGCGTCTATGAGCAGTTCTTC; cdr3_aa: CASSLVGSGSVYEQFF
v_call: TRBV5-1; clone_size: NA; d_call: NA; j_call: TRBJ1-1; cdr3_nt: TGCGCCAGCAGCCGGACGAAGGACACTGAAGCTTTCTTT; cdr3_aa: CASSRTKDTEAFF
v_call: TRBV7-2; clone_size: NA; d_call: TRBD2; j_call: TRBJ2-1; cdr3_nt: TGTGCCAGCAGCTTATCCCTACCGACTAGCCTCGTTAGCAATGAGCAGTTCTTC; cdr3_aa: CASSLSLPTSLVSNEQFF
v_call: TRBV2; clone_size: few; d_call: NA; j_call: TRBJ2-1; cdr3_nt: TGTGCCAGCAGTGTCCACGCAGACAATGAGCAGTTCTTC; cdr3_aa: CASSVHADNEQFF
v_call: TRBV7-8; clone_size: many; d_call: NA; j_call: TRBJ1-6; cdr3_nt: TGTGCCAGCAGCTTAGCGGGGGGTGTGGGGAATTCACCCCTCCACTTT; cdr3_aa: CASSLAGGVGNSPLHF
v_call: TRBV20-1; clone_size: NA; d_call: TRBD1; j_call: TRBJ2-7; cdr3_nt: TGCAGTGCTACCCCCGGGACAGGGGATTTCATTCCCTACGAGCAGTACTTC; cdr3_aa: CSATPGTGDFIPYEQYF
v_call: TRBV7-2; clone_size: NA; d_call: NA; j_call: TRBJ2-5; cdr3_nt: TGTGCCAGCAGCAGGGACTTTCAAGAGACCCAGTACTTC; cdr3_aa: CASSRDFQETQYF
v_call: TRBV12-3/TRBV12-4; clone_size: medium-sized; d_call: NA; j_call: TRBJ2-3; cdr3_nt: TGTGCCAGCAGCACTCGGGTGCGGGGTGTCCAGTATTTT; cdr3_aa: CASSTRVRGVQYF
v_call: TRBV9; clone_size: many; d_call: NA; j_call: TRBJ2-2; cdr3_nt: TGTGCCAGCAGCGGTGGCTGGGGTCCCGGAAGGGAGCTGTTTTTT; cdr3_aa: CASSGGWGPGRELFF
v_call: TRBV28; clone_size: few; d_call: NA; j_call: TRBJ1-3; cdr3_nt: TGTGCCAGCAGTTCGGAACGGGACGGCGGAAACACCATATATTTT; cdr3_aa: CASSSERDGGNTIYF
v_call: TRBV5-1; clone_size: few; d_call: TRBD2; j_call: TRBJ2-7; cdr3_nt: TGCGCCAGCAGATCCGGGACTAGCTACGAGCAGTACTTC; cdr3_aa: CASRSGTSYEQYF
v_call: TRBV4-1; clone_size: NA; d_call: TRBD1; j_call: TRBJ1-2; cdr3_nt: TGCGCCAGCAGCCAACCGACAGGGAGGAACTATGGCTACACCTTC; cdr3_aa: CASSQPTGRNYGYTF
v_call: TRBV5-1; clone_size: few; d_call: TRBD1; j_call: TRBJ1-2; cdr3_nt: TGCGCCAGCAGCTACAGACAGGGGAGGAACGGTGGCTACACCTTC; cdr3_aa: CASSYRQGRNGGYTF
v_call: TRBV6-1; clone_size: many; d_call: TRBD1; j_call: TRBJ1-2; cdr3_nt: TGTGCCAGCAGTGAAGCGCAGGGGGAGGATGGCTACACCTTC; cdr3_aa: CASSEAQGEDGYTF
v_call: TRBV29-1; clone_size: NA; d_call: NA; j_call: TRBJ1-4; cdr3_nt: TGCAGCGTTTTGGGGAATGAAAAACTGTTTTTT; cdr3_aa: CSVLGNEKLFF
v_call: TRBV28; clone_size: NA; d_call: NA; j_call: TRBJ2-7; cdr3_nt: TGTGCCAGCAGTTCTTCTGATTACGAGCAGTACTTC; cdr3_aa: CASSSSDYEQYF
v_call: TRBV20-1; clone_size: NA; d_call: TRBD1; j_call: TRBJ1-2; cdr3_nt: TGCAGTGCCCAAAAACGTCAGGGGGCCGATGGCTACACCTTC; cdr3_aa: CSAQKRQGADGYTF
v_call: TRBV5-1; clone_size: NA; d_call: NA; j_call: TRBJ1-6; cdr3_nt: TGCGCCAGCAGCTTACGGGACTCTCATTCACCCCTCCACTTT; cdr3_aa: CASSLRDSHSPLHF
v_call: TRBV28; clone_size: many; d_call: NA; j_call: TRBJ1-1; cdr3_nt: TGTGCCAGCAGTTTTGTAGGGTGGGGAGAGCGGAACACTGAAGCTTTCTTT; cdr3_aa: CASSFVGWGERNTEAFF
v_call: TRBV19; clone_size: once; d_call: NA; j_call: TRBJ2-6; cdr3_nt: TGTGCCAGTAGTATTTTGACTGGTCTCTCTGGGGCCAACGTCCTGACTTTC; cdr3_aa: CASSILTGLSGANVLTF
v_call: TRBV10-3; clone_size: NA; d_call: NA; j_call: TRBJ1-5; cdr3_nt: TGTGCCATCAGTGGGGGTGAGGCAGGGATGGTTAGCAATCAGCCCCAGCATTTT; cdr3_aa: CAISGGEAGMVSNQPQHF
v_call: TRBV5-1; clone_size: many; d_call: NA; j_call: TRBJ1-4; cdr3_nt: TGCGCCAGCAGCCTATTCCCCGACAGTAATGAAAAACTGTTTTTT; cdr3_aa: CASSLFPDSNEKLFF
v_call: TRBV28; clone_size: many; d_call: TRBD1; j_call: TRBJ2-1; cdr3_nt: TGTGCCAGCGACAGGGGCTACAATGAGCAGTTCTTC; cdr3_aa: CASDRGYNEQFF
v_call: TRBV20-1; clone_size: NA; d_call: TRBD2; j_call: TRBJ2-3; cdr3_nt: TGCAGTGCTCACTTCCCGGGACTAGCAACAGATACGCAGTATTTT; cdr3_aa: CSAHFPGLATDTQYF
v_call: TRBV20-1; clone_size: many; d_call: NA; j_call: TRBJ2-3; cdr3_nt: TGCAGTGCTAGACGGAGAGGAAGCACAGATACGCAGTATTTT; cdr3_aa: CSARRRGSTDTQYF